This TCR beta chain was observed in a study of T cells in women clearing cervical HPV infection. Overall study: Blood came at first lesion visit for cases, post-clearance for controls.

Clones were sequenced by immunoSEQ multiplex PCR, and TCRdb holds only the in-frame ones, with some missing. The table gives around 28,000 clones; the top ten clones make up 4.2% of it. CDR1 and CDR2 from the germline V gene are SGHDT and YYEEEE. Trimming took off 1 base at V and 4 bases at J, with 11 bases between the two ends. The CDR3 extends over 15 amino acids. Study-wide results and limits: Associations may precede or follow infection; HPV-specific or memory T cells were not isolated. CIN3+ cases had significantly higher TCR richness than controls; evenness did not differ. Controls had more TRBV6-7 (approximately 0.15%) than cases (approximately 0.11%).

To note about this clone: Its cognate antigen is unknown. Read data end 3 residues before the CDR3 end; the end is taken from the germline J gene.

The rearrangement links TRBV5-6 to TRBJ2-2; D is undetermined. This sequence was found in a woman between 18 and 70 years old with a cervical HPV16 infection that either progressed to CIN3+ or cleared (not recorded which). The sample comprised blood buffy coat. The CDR3 reads CASSLFSAFTGELFF. CDR3 DNA, as far as it was read: TGTGCCAGCAGCTTGTTTTCCGCGTTCACCGGGGAG. The full variable domain, rest sourced from reference TRBV5-6 and TRBJ2-2, is DAGVTQSPTHLIKTRGQQVTLRCSPKSGHDTVSWYQQALGQGPQFIFQYYEEEERQRGNFPDRFSGHQFPNYSSELNVNALLLGDSALYLCASSLFSAFTGELFFGEGSRLTVL.